These T cell receptor beta chains were read from a single sample in a study of blood T cell repertoires in COVID-19. Clones were sequenced by immunoSEQ multiplex PCR, and TCRdb holds only the in-frame ones, with some missing. The repertoire holds 65,000 to 90,000 clones, with approximately 71% as singletons. The sample was peripheral blood. These receptors all stem from a man between 65 and 79 years old with COVID-19, enrolled during active disease. The CDR3 runs from the conserved cysteine through the conserved F or W. D genes are given only for firm matches. Clone size is shown for a subset of rows, as once, few, many or a class of expanded clone.

clone size | J gene | V gene | D gene | CDR3 DNA | CDR3 protein
- | TRBJ1-1 | TRBV28 | TRBD1 | TGTGCCAGCCCATCGCGACAGGGACTGAACACTGAAGCTTTCTTT | CASPSRQGLNTEAFF
- | TRBJ2-7 | TRBV5-1 | - | TGCGCCAGCAGCCGGGACACCAACTTCGGCGAGCAGTACTTC | CASSRDTNFGEQYF
- | TRBJ2-3 | TRBV19 | TRBD1 | TGTGCCAGTAGTACAGGACAGGGTTACACAGATACGCAGTATTTT | CASSTGQGYTDTQYF
- | TRBJ1-1 | TRBV3-1/TRBV3-2 | TRBD1 | TGTGCCAGCAGCCAAGTTGGACAGGGAGAATCTTTCTTT | CASSQVGQGESFF
- | TRBJ1-5 | TRBV6-6 | - | TGTGCCAGCAGTTACTCGGCTGGGGGCCGTAATCAGCCCCAGCATTTT | CASSYSAGGRNQPQHF
few | TRBJ1-5 | TRBV18 | TRBD1 | TGTGCCAGCTCACCCCCGGGGACAGGGGGAAAAAATCAGCCCCAGCATTTT | CASSPPGTGGKNQPQHF
- | TRBJ2-1 | TRBV7-3 | TRBD2 | TGTGCCAGCAGCTTAGGGCTAGCGGCCTACAATGAGCAGTTCTTC | CASSLGLAAYNEQFF
- | TRBJ2-1 | TRBV28 | TRBD2 | TGTGCCAGCAGTTTACCGGGACTAGCGGGAGGCAATGAGCAGTTCTTC | CASSLPGLAGGNEQFF
- | TRBJ2-2 | TRBV27 | TRBD2 | TGTGCCAGCAGTTTATCGGTGGGAGGGCCTGCTGGGGAGCTGTTTTTT | CASSLSVGGPAGELFF
- | TRBJ2-1 | TRBV5-1 | TRBD1 | TGCGCCAGCAGACCCGGACAGGGAGCTTACAATGAGCAGTTCTTC | CASRPGQGAYNEQFF
- | TRBJ2-3 | TRBV6-1 | - | TGTGCCAGCACCCCCGGGGAGTACACAGATACGCAGTATTTT | CASTPGEYTDTQYF
- | TRBJ2-3 | TRBV30 | TRBD2 | TGTGCCCTAAGACTAGCGGGGCCCACAGATACGCAGTATTTT | CALRLAGPTDTQYF
- | TRBJ1-2 | TRBV5-5 | TRBD1 | TGTGCCAGCAGCTTGGCCGTCGACAGGGATCGCTACACCTTC | CASSLAVDRDRYTF
- | TRBJ1-4 | TRBV19 | - | TGTGCCAGTAGTATAGTAATCTTT | CASSIVIF
- | TRBJ2-7 | TRBV6-5 | - | TGTGCCAGCGATGCCGCTTGGACGGGAAAAGGCGAGCAGTACTTC | CASDAAWTGKGEQYF
- | TRBJ1-1 | TRBV19 | TRBD1 | TGTGCCAGTAGACGACAGGGTGATACTGAAGCTTTCTTT | CASRRQGDTEAFF
few | TRBJ2-2 | TRBV27 | - | TGTGCCAGCAGCTGGGAGACCGGGGAGCTGTTTTTT | CASSWETGELFF
- | TRBJ2-7 | TRBV19 | TRBD1 | TGTGCCAGTAGCAAAACGACAGGGAACTACGAGCAGTACTTC | CASSKTTGNYEQYF
- | TRBJ1-5 | TRBV27 | - | TGTGCCACAGCTATGGCAGGGAAGCAAGATGGCAATCAGCCCCAGCATTTT | CATAMAGKQDGNQPQHF
- | TRBJ2-7 | TRBV29-1 | - | TGCAGCGTTGAATTGACAGAATTCCCCTACGAGCAGTACTTC | CSVELTEFPYEQYF
- | TRBJ1-3 | TRBV27 | TRBD1 | TGTGCCAGCAGTTTATACCCGTTCCCGGGACAGGTCGGCTCTGGAAACACCATATATTTT | CASSLYPFPGQVGSGNTIYF
- | TRBJ2-1 | TRBV7-2 | TRBD2 | TGTGCCAGCAGCTTGGGTCGCGGGGGGGCCTACAATGAGCAGTTCTTC | CASSLGRGGAYNEQFF
- | TRBJ2-7 | TRBV4-1 | - | TGCGCCAGCACGAATCAGGGGAAGAAGCTGTCCTACGAGCAGTACTTC | CASTNQGKKLSYEQYF
- | TRBJ2-2 | TRBV2 | TRBD1 | TGTGCCAGCAAGTCGGGGACAGGGTTGGACGCCGGGGAGCTGTTTTTT | CASKSGTGLDAGELFF
- | TRBJ2-1 | TRBV11-2 | - | TGTGCCAGCAGCTTATGGCTGAATGAGCAGTTCTTC | CASSLWLNEQFF
- | TRBJ2-7 | TRBV6-1 | TRBD1 | TGTGCCAGCAGTGACCAGGACAGGGGCTCCTACGAGCAGTACTTC | CASSDQDRGSYEQYF
- | TRBJ1-2 | TRBV6-2/TRBV6-3 | TRBD1 | TGTGCCAGCAGTCTCCTAGAACCGGGACAGGGCTATGGCTACACCTTC | CASSLLEPGQGYGYTF
- | TRBJ1-3 | TRBV30 | TRBD1 | TGTGCCAGACAGGGATCTGGAAACACCATATATTTT | CARQGSGNTIYF
- | TRBJ2-2 | TRBV20-1 | - | TGCAGTGCTAGTCCCCCACAGACCGGGGAGCTGTTTTTT | CSASPPQTGELFF
- | TRBJ1-5 | TRBV19 | - | TGTGCCAGTACAACAGGGACGACGGGTGTAACGCCCCAGCATTTT | CASTTGTTGVTPQHF
- | TRBJ1-2 | TRBV7-7 | - | TGTGCTAGCAGCTCCACGTACGAGGGCGTCTATGGCTACACCTTC | CASSSTYEGVYGYTF
once | TRBJ1-5 | TRBV24-1 | - | TGTGCCACCAGTGGAGGCAGCGGAAATCAGCCCCAGCATTTT | CATSGGSGNQPQHF
once | TRBJ2-7 | TRBV19 | TRBD2 | TGTGCCAGTAGTATAAAGGCGGGAGGATACGAGCAGTACTTC | CASSIKAGGYEQYF
- | TRBJ2-1 | TRBV5-6 | TRBD2 | TGTGCCAGCAGCCTGGGACTAGCGACCTACAATGAGCAGTTCTTC | CASSLGLATYNEQFF
- | TRBJ1-1 | TRBV6-5 | - | TGTGCCAGCACCCCCTGGCGGGGGCGGGGCACTGAAGCTTTCTTT | CASTPWRGRGTEAFF
- | TRBJ2-7 | TRBV6-6 | TRBD2 | TGTGCCAGCAGTCCTCCTCAGAGCGGGAGGTACTCCTACGAGCAGTACTTC | CASSPPQSGRYSYEQYF
- | TRBJ1-6 | TRBV5-5 | - | TGTGCCAGCAGCTTTCCAGGGGCCCCCGGATGGAGCCCCCTCCACTTT | CASSFPGAPGWSPLHF
once | TRBJ1-2 | TRBV27 | TRBD1 | TGTGCCAGCAGCTCCCGACAGGGCTATGGCTACACCTTC | CASSSRQGYGYTF
few | TRBJ1-3 | TRBV25-1 | - | TGTGCCAGCAGTGAATACCCGACAGACTCCATCTCTGGAAACACCATATATTTT | CASSEYPTDSISGNTIYF
- | TRBJ2-7 | TRBV9 | - | TGTGCCAGCAGCGTAGGCTCCCTATCCCCTCCCGAGGATGAGCAGTACTTC | CASSVGSLSPPEDEQYF
- | TRBJ1-1 | TRBV15 | TRBD1 | TGTGCCACCAGCAGAGCGTACTCTGGGACAGGAAACACTGAAGCTTTCTTT | CATSRAYSGTGNTEAFF
- | TRBJ2-3 | TRBV11-3 | - | TGTGCCAGCAGCGGGGGACCGGGAGCAGATACGCAGTATTTT | CASSGGPGADTQYF
few | TRBJ1-2 | TRBV2 | TRBD1 | TGTGCCAGCAGCCTTGGACAGGGCGGCTATGGCTACACCTTC | CASSLGQGGYGYTF
- | TRBJ2-5 | TRBV20-1 | - | TGCAGTGCCGGAGGGTTCGGCCCCCAGTACTTC | CSAGGFGPQYF
- | TRBJ2-7 | TRBV7-2 | - | TGTGCCAGCAGCTTACTCGGCGGGACCCTCTCCGAGCAGTACTTC | CASSLLGGTLSEQYF
once | TRBJ2-7 | TRBV9 | TRBD2 | TGTGCCAGCAGCCCTTTAGGACTAGACCCGAGCGAGCAGTACTTC | CASSPLGLDPSEQYF
- | TRBJ2-7 | TRBV9 | TRBD1 | TGTGCCAGCAGCGTAGCTTGTAGGGGACAGGGAATTTTCTACGAGCAGTACTTC | CASSVACRGQGIFYEQYF
- | TRBJ2-1 | TRBV11-2 | - | TGTGCCAGCAGCTTGTCTTTAGAGCAGTTCTTC | CASSLSLEQFF